These 10 T cell receptor beta chains came from one sample sequenced in a study of blood T cells in healthy people across ages. A second about 6 to 11 cycle PCR used barcoded and J-beta primers. MiXCR was run by TCRdb on the 5' RACE reads, yielding one entry per CDR3 protein. The table has more than 800,000 distinct CDR3 sequences, over 35% seen once; the top ten hold around 18%. Sequencing input: blood. The receptors come from a woman aged 55-70 years in good health.

The genes are TRBV24-1 and TRBJ1-2; D is unclear. V lost 6 bases and J 5 bases, leaving 15 bases between the germline ends. The CDR3 contains 14 residues. The germline V gene encodes CDR1 KGHDR and CDR2 SFDVKD. This CDR3 reads CATSSTTGLYGYTF. CDR3 nucleotide sequence: TGTGCCACCAGTTCGACTACGGGCCTATATGGCTACACCTTC.

This clonotype was picked up a small number of times. This rearrangement joins TRBV9 to TRBJ2-7; possibly TRBD2 for D (5 bases). Per the germline V gene, CDR1 is SGDLS and CDR2 is YYNGEE. V was cut by 5 bases and J by 7 bases, with 13 bases left in between. This CDR3 has 12 residues. CDR3 protein: CASSEGSGEQYF. In DNA form, the CDR3 reads TGTGCCAGCAGTGAAGGGTCGGGGGAGCAGTACTTC.

The V call is TRBV6-6, the J call TRBJ2-5, with 9 bases fitting TRBD1. Germline V gives CDR1 MNHNY, CDR2 SVGAGI (reference sequence). With V trimmed by 6 bases and J by 5 bases, 10 bases remained unmatched. The CDR3 consists of 15 residues. CDR3 in amino acids: CASSHGTGSLETQYF. CDR3 sequence (DNA): TGTGCCAGCAGCCACGGGACAGGGTCTCTCGAGACCCAGTACTTC.

This clonotype was found a few times. The chain employs TRBV20-1 and TRBJ2-1; D is perhaps TRBD1 or TRBD2 (5 bases each). The CDR3 is made up of 12 amino acids. Germline CDR1 and CDR2: DFQATT and SNEGSKA (reference sequence). Trimming shortened V by 0 bases and J by 12 bases, and 12 bases separated the two germline ends. The CDR3 reads CSAREVGGAQFF. CDR3 coding DNA: TGCAGTGCTAGAGAGGTTGGGGGAGCGCAGTTCTTC.

The chain employs TRBV5-1 and TRBJ1-1, with D perhaps TRBD1 (6 bases). The V gene lost 4 bases and the J gene lost 6 bases, with 22 bases spanning the gap. The germline V gene encodes CDR1 SGHRS and CDR2 YFSETQ. There are 16 residues in the CDR3. CDR3 loop: CASSTQPGGARAEAFF. In nucleotides, the CDR3 is TGCGCCAGCAGCACCCAACCGGGGGGGGCCAGGGCTGAAGCTTTCTTT.

The rearrangement links TRBV5-1 to TRBJ1-1; D unclear. Trimming removed 0 bases at V and 4 bases at J, with 7 bases between. CDR3 size: 13 residues. The germline V gene has CDR1 SGHRS and CDR2 YFSETQ. The CDR3 here is CASSLERTTEAFF. In nucleotides, the CDR3 is TGCGCCAGCAGCTTGGAAAGGACCACTGAAGCTTTCTTT.

This chain joins TRBV6-1 and TRBJ2-5; perhaps TRBD1 as D (6 bases). Trimming pared 4 bases from V and 5 bases from J, leaving 23 bases between. The CDR3 totals 17 residues. Germline CDR1 is MNHNS and CDR2 is SASEGT. This chain's CDR3 is CASSAGIGPGVGETQYF. The DNA for the CDR3 is TGTGCCAGCAGTGCTGGGATTGGGCCAGGGGTTGGGGAGACCCAGTACTTC.

This chain uses TRBV7-9 with TRBJ2-5; 11 positions agree with TRBD2. J gave up 11 bases and V 6 bases, and 8 bases lay outside the gene matches. Germline V gene lookup returns CDR1 SEHNR and CDR2 FQNEAQ (reference sequence). The CDR3 totals 13 residues. CDR3 in DNA: TGTGCCAGCAGAAAGGGACTAGCGGATGAGCAGTACTTC. Translating it yields CASRKGLADEQYF.

This clonotype came up many times. The V call is TRBV7-9, the J call TRBJ2-1; no reliable D call. The CDR3 covers 11 residues. The germline CDR1 and CDR2 sequences are SEHNR and FQNEAQ (reference sequence). The V end was cut by 2 bases, the J end by 9 bases, with 5 bases between. The CDR3, as DNA: TGTGCCAGCAGCTTAAGTAGTGAGCAGTTCTTC. Translated: CASSLSSEQFF.

This clonotype occurred a few times. The chain is built from TRBV7-3 and TRBJ1-1; D possibly corresponds to TRBD1 (5 bases). This CDR3 has 12 amino acids. Trimming cost V 5 bases and J 3 bases, with 7 bases left between them. Per the germline V gene, CDR1 is SGHTA and CDR2 is FQGTGA. The CDR3, as DNA: TGTGCCAGCAGCGGCAGGGACACTGAAGCTTTCTTT. Its protein is CASSGRDTEAFF.